This is a list of T cell receptor beta chains from one sample in a study of cytomegalovirus exposure and HLA in healthy donors. Sequencing used immunoSEQ multiplex PCR; TCRdb keeps in-frame clones, though not all of them. The data show about 120,000 clones, approximately 80% seen once. Sequenced input: PBMCs. The receptors come from a woman aged 25 to 39 in good health and CMV-seronegative. Both conserved end residues are part of each CDR3. Fields, in order: J gene, V gene, clone size, D gene, CDR3 protein, CDR3 DNA. A D gene is named only where the DNA matches it firmly. The listing skips clone size in some rows; elsewhere it reads once, few, many or a size class.

j_call: TRBJ2-3; v_call: TRBV7-2; clone_size: once; d_call: TRBD2; cdr3_aa: CASGGLAGVTDTQYF; cdr3_nt: TGTGCCAGCGGTGGACTAGCGGGAGTAACAGATACGCAGTATTTT
j_call: TRBJ1-2; v_call: TRBV28; clone_size: once; d_call: TRBD1; cdr3_aa: CASRYRDREGYTF; cdr3_nt: TGTGCCAGCAGATATAGGGACAGGGAAGGCTACACCTTC
j_call: TRBJ2-3; v_call: TRBV6-5; clone_size: .; d_call: .; cdr3_aa: CASSLQSTDTQYF; cdr3_nt: TGTGCCAGCAGTTTACAGAGCACAGATACGCAGTATTTT
j_call: TRBJ1-4; v_call: TRBV7-9; clone_size: once; d_call: TRBD1; cdr3_aa: CASSLDPGGNEKLFF; cdr3_nt: TGTGCCAGCAGCTTAGACCCAGGGGGAAATGAAAAACTGTTTTTT
j_call: TRBJ1-3; v_call: TRBV21-1; clone_size: .; d_call: .; cdr3_aa: CASSNSNRGENNSGNTIYF; cdr3_nt: TGTGCCAGCAGCAATTCAAATAGGGGCGAAAATAACTCTGGAAACACCATATATTTT
j_call: TRBJ1-4; v_call: TRBV21-1; clone_size: .; d_call: .; cdr3_aa: CASRRTGGASNEKLFF; cdr3_nt: TGTGCCAGCAGGAGAACAGGGGGCGCGTCGAATGAAAAACTGTTTTTT
j_call: TRBJ1-4; v_call: TRBV5-1; clone_size: .; d_call: .; cdr3_aa: CASSLVQGRGEKLFF; cdr3_nt: TGCGCCAGCAGCTTGGTGCAGGGGAGGGGTGAAAAACTGTTTTTT
j_call: TRBJ1-2; v_call: TRBV10-3; clone_size: .; d_call: .; cdr3_aa: CAISEVGEDYGYTF; cdr3_nt: TGTGCCATCAGTGAGGTAGGGGAGGACTATGGCTACACCTTC
j_call: TRBJ2-5; v_call: TRBV12-5; clone_size: once; d_call: TRBD2; cdr3_aa: CASGLLGGMNQETQYF; cdr3_nt: TGTGCTAGTGGTTTGCTCGGGGGGATGAACCAAGAGACCCAGTACTTC
j_call: TRBJ2-5; v_call: TRBV4-3; clone_size: .; d_call: .; cdr3_aa: CASSQGTGIQETQYF; cdr3_nt: TGCGCCAGCAGCCAAGGAACAGGGATCCAAGAGACCCAGTACTTC
j_call: TRBJ2-2; v_call: TRBV7-8; clone_size: .; d_call: .; cdr3_aa: CASSLALLNTGELFF; cdr3_nt: TGTGCCAGCAGCTTAGCCTTACTGAACACCGGGGAGCTGTTTTTT
j_call: TRBJ2-1; v_call: TRBV5-5; clone_size: .; d_call: TRBD2; cdr3_aa: CASFQSRAGGLYNEQFF; cdr3_nt: TGTGCCTCTTTTCAATCTAGGGCGGGAGGGCTGTACAATGAGCAGTTCTTC
j_call: TRBJ1-4; v_call: TRBV10-1; clone_size: .; d_call: .; cdr3_aa: CASSEGPGREKLFF; cdr3_nt: TGCGCCAGCAGTGAAGGCCCAGGGAGGGAAAAACTGTTTTTT
j_call: TRBJ2-5; v_call: TRBV6-6; clone_size: few; d_call: TRBD2; cdr3_aa: CASSSALAGAPETQYF; cdr3_nt: TGTGCCAGCAGTTCCGCACTAGCGGGAGCCCCAGAGACCCAGTACTTC
j_call: TRBJ2-5; v_call: TRBV10-1; clone_size: .; d_call: .; cdr3_aa: CASSEGGQETQYF; cdr3_nt: TGCGCCAGCAGTGAAGGGGGCCAAGAGACCCAGTACTTC
j_call: TRBJ2-2; v_call: TRBV13; clone_size: .; d_call: .; cdr3_aa: CASSPETGELFF; cdr3_nt: TGTGCCAGCAGCCCAGAAACCGGGGAGCTGTTTTTT
j_call: TRBJ1-2; v_call: TRBV27; clone_size: .; d_call: .; cdr3_aa: CATRTVTYGYTF; cdr3_nt: TGTGCCACCAGGACTGTCACTTATGGCTACACCTTC
j_call: TRBJ2-1; v_call: TRBV19; clone_size: .; d_call: TRBD1; cdr3_aa: CASVPGQGYNEQFF; cdr3_nt: TGTGCCAGTGTCCCGGGACAGGGCTACAATGAGCAGTTCTTC
j_call: TRBJ2-2; v_call: TRBV7-6; clone_size: .; d_call: .; cdr3_aa: CASSSGHRVGELFF; cdr3_nt: TGTGCCAGCAGCTCCGGCCACAGGGTTGGGGAGCTGTTTTTT
j_call: TRBJ1-2; v_call: TRBV5-1; clone_size: once; d_call: .; cdr3_aa: CASSPSKDTYGYTF; cdr3_nt: TGCGCCAGCAGCCCCTCAAAGGACACCTATGGCTACACCTTC
j_call: TRBJ2-7; v_call: TRBV28; clone_size: .; d_call: TRBD1; cdr3_aa: CASSPSLRTGTHEQYF; cdr3_nt: TGTGCCAGCAGTCCCTCACTCCGGACAGGGACGCACGAGCAGTACTTC
j_call: TRBJ2-7; v_call: TRBV5-4; clone_size: .; d_call: TRBD2; cdr3_aa: CASSRGLADPYEQYF; cdr3_nt: TGTGCCAGCAGCCGGGGACTAGCGGACCCCTACGAGCAGTACTTC
j_call: TRBJ2-5; v_call: TRBV5-1; clone_size: .; d_call: TRBD1; cdr3_aa: CASSSGDRYQETQYF; cdr3_nt: TGCGCCAGCAGCTCAGGGGACAGATACCAAGAGACCCAGTACTTC
j_call: TRBJ2-1; v_call: TRBV9; clone_size: .; d_call: TRBD2; cdr3_aa: CASSVSGSGGNEQFF; cdr3_nt: TGTGCCAGCAGCGTTAGCGGGAGCGGGGGCAATGAGCAGTTCTTC
j_call: TRBJ2-7; v_call: TRBV28; clone_size: .; d_call: TRBD2; cdr3_aa: CASSKLAWEQYF; cdr3_nt: TGTGCCAGCAGCAAACTAGCGTGGGAGCAGTACTTC
j_call: TRBJ1-5; v_call: TRBV7-9; clone_size: few; d_call: TRBD1; cdr3_aa: CASSNQGAGAPQHF; cdr3_nt: TGTGCCAGCAGCAATCAGGGGGCGGGGGCCCCCCAGCATTTT
j_call: TRBJ2-3; v_call: TRBV7-2; clone_size: .; d_call: .; cdr3_aa: CASSLVSGASTDTQYF; cdr3_nt: TGTGCCAGCAGCTTAGTTAGCGGCGCTAGCACAGATACGCAGTATTTT
j_call: TRBJ2-7; v_call: TRBV30; clone_size: once; d_call: .; cdr3_aa: CAWSTRDTSYEQYF; cdr3_nt: TGTGCCTGGAGTACACGGGACACTTCCTACGAGCAGTACTTC
j_call: TRBJ2-7; v_call: TRBV7-9; clone_size: .; d_call: TRBD2; cdr3_aa: CSSSLGNIAGGTYEQYF; cdr3_nt: TGTTCCAGCAGCTTGGGGAATATAGCGGGAGGGACCTACGAGCAGTACTTC
j_call: TRBJ1-5; v_call: TRBV5-5; clone_size: .; d_call: TRBD1; cdr3_aa: CASSPTTGERPQHF; cdr3_nt: TGTGCCAGCAGCCCGACTACAGGGGAAAGGCCCCAGCATTTT
j_call: TRBJ2-7; v_call: TRBV29-1; clone_size: .; d_call: TRBD2; cdr3_aa: CSFRTSGAIYEQYF; cdr3_nt: TGCAGCTTTCGGACTAGCGGGGCGATCTACGAGCAGTACTTC
j_call: TRBJ1-5; v_call: TRBV7-6; clone_size: .; d_call: .; cdr3_aa: CASSLEGGDQPQHF; cdr3_nt: TGTGCCAGCAGCTTAGAAGGAGGCGACCAGCCCCAGCATTTT
j_call: TRBJ2-3; v_call: TRBV4-3; clone_size: .; d_call: .; cdr3_aa: CASSQDGMSGTSTDTQYF; cdr3_nt: TGCGCCAGCAGCCAAGATGGTATGAGCGGAACTAGCACAGATACGCAGTATTTT
j_call: TRBJ2-7; v_call: TRBV28; clone_size: .; d_call: .; cdr3_aa: CASSSAQEHEQYF; cdr3_nt: TGTGCCAGCAGTTCGGCACAGGAGCACGAGCAGTACTTC
j_call: TRBJ2-3; v_call: TRBV9; clone_size: .; d_call: .; cdr3_aa: CASSVPPGGADTQYF; cdr3_nt: TGTGCCAGCAGCGTACCCCCGGGCGGGGCAGATACGCAGTATTTT
j_call: TRBJ1-2; v_call: TRBV30; clone_size: .; d_call: .; cdr3_aa: CAWSLGRYYTF; cdr3_nt: TGTGCCTGGAGTCTGGGCCGCTACTACACCTTC
j_call: TRBJ1-3; v_call: TRBV7-2; clone_size: once; d_call: .; cdr3_aa: CASSGLRAGDTIYF; cdr3_nt: TGTGCCAGCAGCGGATTGAGGGCAGGAGACACCATATATTTT
j_call: TRBJ1-5; v_call: TRBV6-6; clone_size: .; d_call: .; cdr3_aa: CASSEATGDFNQPQHF; cdr3_nt: TGTGCCAGCAGCGAGGCGACAGGCGATTTCAATCAGCCCCAGCATTTT
j_call: TRBJ2-7; v_call: TRBV28; clone_size: .; d_call: .; cdr3_aa: CASSFRTDTLSYEQYF; cdr3_nt: TGTGCCAGCAGTTTCCGCACAGACACCCTCTCCTACGAGCAGTACTTC
j_call: TRBJ1-5; v_call: TRBV27; clone_size: once; d_call: TRBD1; cdr3_aa: CASSLGTGGTQHF; cdr3_nt: TGTGCCAGCAGTTTAGGGACAGGGGGCACCCAGCATTTT
j_call: TRBJ2-1; v_call: TRBV19; clone_size: .; d_call: .; cdr3_aa: CASSILDFYNEQFF; cdr3_nt: TGTGCCAGTAGTATATTGGACTTTTACAATGAGCAGTTCTTC
j_call: TRBJ1-5; v_call: TRBV6-5; clone_size: .; d_call: .; cdr3_aa: CASSRSTSNQPQHF; cdr3_nt: TGTGCCAGCAGTAGAAGCACGAGCAATCAGCCCCAGCATTTT
j_call: TRBJ2-5; v_call: TRBV30; clone_size: .; d_call: .; cdr3_aa: CAWSLPGGIQETQYF; cdr3_nt: TGTGCCTGGAGTCTTCCAGGGGGGATCCAAGAGACCCAGTACTTC
j_call: TRBJ1-4; v_call: TRBV18; clone_size: .; d_call: TRBD1; cdr3_aa: CASSPRTGGIDEKLFF; cdr3_nt: TGTGCCAGCTCACCAAGGACAGGGGGCATCGATGAAAAACTGTTTTTT
j_call: TRBJ2-7; v_call: TRBV11-1; clone_size: few; d_call: .; cdr3_aa: CASSSTGSYEQYF; cdr3_nt: TGTGCCAGCAGCTCTACAGGGTCCTACGAGCAGTACTTC
j_call: TRBJ2-1; v_call: TRBV28; clone_size: .; d_call: .; cdr3_aa: CASSLTGSNEQFF; cdr3_nt: TGTGCCAGCAGTTTAACCGGGAGCAATGAGCAGTTCTTC
j_call: TRBJ1-2; v_call: TRBV28; clone_size: .; d_call: TRBD1; cdr3_aa: CAIGQDYGYTF; cdr3_nt: TGTGCCATCGGACAGGACTATGGCTACACCTTC
j_call: TRBJ1-2; v_call: TRBV2; clone_size: .; d_call: TRBD1; cdr3_aa: CASSPDRGLSYGYTF; cdr3_nt: TGTGCCAGCAGTCCCGACAGGGGGCTTTCCTATGGCTACACCTTC
j_call: TRBJ1-4; v_call: TRBV27; clone_size: .; d_call: .; cdr3_aa: CATGGRAIEKLFF; cdr3_nt: TGTGCCACCGGGGGGAGGGCCATTGAAAAACTGTTTTTT
j_call: TRBJ2-3; v_call: TRBV18; clone_size: .; d_call: .; cdr3_aa: CASSPPGLGGDTQYF; cdr3_nt: TGTGCCAGCTCACCACCGGGCCTAGGGGGAGATACGCAGTATTTT
j_call: TRBJ2-1; v_call: TRBV5-1; clone_size: .; d_call: .; cdr3_aa: CASSLERSGTIYNEQFF; cdr3_nt: TGCGCCAGCAGCTTGGAGAGATCCGGGACAATATACAATGAGCAGTTCTTC
j_call: TRBJ2-1; v_call: TRBV2; clone_size: .; d_call: TRBD2; cdr3_aa: CASRTQRGYNEQFF; cdr3_nt: TGTGCCAGCAGGACTCAGCGGGGGTACAATGAGCAGTTCTTC
j_call: TRBJ1-2; v_call: TRBV6-5; clone_size: .; d_call: .; cdr3_aa: CASSQGQSHYGYTF; cdr3_nt: TGTGCCAGCAGCCAAGGACAGTCCCACTATGGCTACACCTTC
j_call: TRBJ2-1; v_call: TRBV5-1; clone_size: .; d_call: TRBD1; cdr3_aa: CASSRTGFNEQFF; cdr3_nt: TGCGCCAGCAGCAGGACAGGGTTCAATGAGCAGTTCTTC
j_call: TRBJ2-7; v_call: TRBV7-9; clone_size: .; d_call: .; cdr3_aa: CSSSPLPGDSSYEQYF; cdr3_nt: TGTTCCAGCAGCCCATTGCCGGGGGACAGCTCCTACGAGCAGTACTTC
j_call: TRBJ2-7; v_call: TRBV4-1; clone_size: .; d_call: TRBD2; cdr3_aa: CASSQVGLAGEGEQYF; cdr3_nt: TGCGCCAGCAGCCAGGTAGGCCTAGCGGGAGAAGGCGAGCAGTACTTC
j_call: TRBJ2-6; v_call: TRBV2; clone_size: .; d_call: .; cdr3_aa: CAVPQGPSGANVLTF; cdr3_nt: TGTGCCGTACCACAGGGACCCTCTGGGGCCAACGTCCTGACTTTC
j_call: TRBJ2-3; v_call: TRBV9; clone_size: .; d_call: TRBD2; cdr3_aa: CASTLLAGGPGDTDTQYF; cdr3_nt: TGTGCCAGCACCCTCCTAGCGGGAGGGCCCGGGGACACAGATACGCAGTATTTT